This T cell receptor beta chain came from a study of cytomegalovirus exposure and HLA in healthy donors. Germline assignment: CDR1 MNHEY and CDR2 SMNVEV (reference sequence). This CDR3 is 16 amino acids long. V dropped 3 bases and J dropped 10; count of bases not matched to a gene: 6. PCR involved 60 Vbeta and 13 Jbeta primers. Profiled with immunoSEQ multiplex PCR; TCRdb holds only in-frame clones, not every one. The sample shows some 270,000 clones, 80% of them seen only once. Material for sequencing was PBMCs. V is TRBV27 and J is TRBJ2-1; TRBD2 matches 16 bases. The receptor was isolated from a girl aged 2 to 10 in good health and CMV-seronegative. CDR3: CASSFLGTSGGAEQFF. CDR3 bases: TGTGCCAGCAGTTTCCTAGGGACTAGCGGGGGGGCGGAGCAGTTCTTC.